These T cell receptor beta chains were read from a single sample in a study of shared clonotypes between healthy human individuals. Produced via immunoSEQ multiplex PCR; TCRdb's table is partial and in-frame only. The sample lists some 1.1 million clones, approximately 80% occurring once. Material for sequencing was memory CD4+ T cells from PBMCs. All receptors derive from a man aged 18 to 29 in good health. Some clones in this sample may be carry-over from other donors' samples. The CDR3 runs from the conserved cysteine through the conserved F or W. D genes are given only for firm matches. The size of a clone is reported for some rows only, either as once, few or many, or as a class for expanded clones.

TRBV29-1	-	13	TRBD1	TRBJ2-5	TGCAGCGAGACCGGGACAGATCAAGAGACCCAGTACTTC	CSETGTDQETQYF
TRBV5-1	-	12	-	TRBJ2-7	TGCGCCAGCAGGAGGGAGGGGGACGAGCAGTACTTC	CASRREGDEQYF
TRBV9	-	13	-	TRBJ1-2	TGTGCCAGCAGCGCGCAGGCTAACTATGGCTACACCTTC	CASSAQANYGYTF
TRBV2	-	13	-	TRBJ1-2	TGTGCCAGCAGTCCAAGTCTGAGCTATGGCTACACCTTC	CASSPSLSYGYTF
TRBV19	-	14	-	TRBJ1-2	TGTGCCAGTAGTATAGGGGCCAGGGAGGTAGGCTACACCTTC	CASSIGAREVGYTF
TRBV7-6	-	16	-	TRBJ2-7	TGTGCCAGCAGCTCCAAACGGGCTGGCAGATCCTACGAGCAGTACTTC	CASSSKRAGRSYEQYF
TRBV12-5	once	18	TRBD2	TRBJ2-2	TGTGCTAGTGGTTTGGCCAAAGGACTAGCGGGAGTTGACGGGGAGCTGTTTTTT	CASGLAKGLAGVDGELFF
TRBV9	-	18	TRBD2	TRBJ2-1	TGTGCCAGCAGCGTGGATTCAGGGATAGCGGGAGGGATGAATGAGCAGTTCTTC	CASSVDSGIAGGMNEQFF
TRBV7-9	-	15	TRBD1	TRBJ1-1	TGTGCCAGCAGCTTGTGGGACAGGGGGCAAACTGAAGCTTTCTTT	CASSLWDRGQTEAFF
TRBV5-4	-	15	TRBD2	TRBJ2-7	TGTGCCAGCAGCGCGGGAGGGGACAATGGCTACGAGCAGTACTTC	CASSAGGDNGYEQYF
TRBV18	-	13	-	TRBJ2-7	TGTGCCAGCTCACTCGGGGAAGGTTACGAGCAGTACTTC	CASSLGEGYEQYF
TRBV11-2	-	13	-	TRBJ1-4	TGTGCCAGCAGCTTGACAGTAAATGAAAAACTGTTTTTT	CASSLTVNEKLFF
TRBV29-1	-	13	TRBD1	TRBJ2-7	TGCAGCGTTGGGACAGGAAAAAGGGACGAGCAGTACTTC	CSVGTGKRDEQYF
TRBV9	-	14	-	TRBJ2-1	TGTGCCAGCAGCGCCGGTGGAGTGGTAAATGAGCAGTTCTTC	CASSAGGVVNEQFF
TRBV18	-	16	-	TRBJ1-3	TGTGCCAGCTCACCAACAGGGCCAAGCTCTGGAAACACCATATATTTT	CASSPTGPSSGNTIYF
TRBV5-6	-	13	-	TRBJ1-1	TGTGCCAGCAGCTCCTCAGGCGTATCTCGAGCTTTCTTT	CASSSSGVSRAFF
TRBV29-1	-	12	-	TRBJ2-1	TGCAGCGTTGATGGGGCTCACAATGAGCAGTTCTTC	CSVDGAHNEQFF
TRBV11-2	-	17	-	TRBJ1-4	TGTGCCAGCAGCTTAGGGTTGCGCTTTTGGGTCGGTGAAAAACTGTTTTTT	CASSLGLRFWVGEKLFF
TRBV14	-	16	TRBD2	TRBJ2-1	TGTGCCAGCAGCCATAAAGCGGGAGGGAACTACAATGAGCAGTTCTTC	CASSHKAGGNYNEQFF
TRBV6-6	-	15	-	TRBJ1-2	TGTGCCAGTTCAAGCGTGGCAGCTTCTAACTATGGCTACACCTTC	CASSSVAASNYGYTF
TRBV10-2	many	11	-	TRBJ2-1	TGCGCCAGCAGTGGTATCGATGAGCAGTTCTTC	CASSGIDEQFF
TRBV18	-	15	TRBD1	TRBJ1-5	TGTGCCAGCTCCTTGACAGGGGGATTCAATCAGCCCCAGCATTTT	CASSLTGGFNQPQHF
TRBV6-1	-	18	-	TRBJ1-2	TGTGCCAGCAGTGAAAAAGGTGGGACATCCCTTCCTAACTATGGCTACACCTTC	CASSEKGGTSLPNYGYTF
TRBV6-4	-	15	-	TRBJ2-1	TGTGCCAGCAGTGACTCGAAATCGAGGTGGTATGAGCAGTTCTTC	CASSDSKSRWYEQFF
TRBV28	-	13	-	TRBJ2-1	TGTGCCAGTTTTACTATGAACTACAATGAGCAGTTCTTC	CASFTMNYNEQFF
TRBV29-1	many	10	-	TRBJ2-3	TGCAGCTCCGACACAGATACGCAGTATTTT	CSSDTDTQYF
TRBV9	-	15	-	TRBJ2-1	TGTGCCAGCAGCCCCGTAGGGGGGTCCTACAATGAGCAGTTCTTC	CASSPVGGSYNEQFF
TRBV23-1	-	14	-	TRBJ2-7	TGCGCCAGCAGTCACCCGACAGGGTCGGGGGTGCAGTACTTC	CASSHPTGSGVQYF
TRBV7-2	-	14	-	TRBJ1-2	TGTGCCAGCAGCTTAGGATCATCTAACTATGGCTACACCTTC	CASSLGSSNYGYTF
TRBV7-6	-	15	TRBD1	TRBJ2-5	TGTGCCAGCAGCTTAGAGGGGGCCGGCAAGCGGACCCAGTACTTC	CASSLEGAGKRTQYF
TRBV5-1	-	16	-	TRBJ1-1	TGCGCCAGCAGCTTCCCAGGGGCCGGGGTGGGGACTGAAGCTTTCTTT	CASSFPGAGVGTEAFF
TRBV7-2	-	12	-	TRBJ2-3	TGTGCCAGCGGGCGTAGCACAGATACGCAGTATTTT	CASGRSTDTQYF
TRBV9	few	15	-	TRBJ2-7	TGTGCCAGCAGCGGTTCAGGGGCCCGCTCCTACGAGCAGTACTTC	CASSGSGARSYEQYF
TRBV5-1	-	16	TRBD1	TRBJ1-2	TGCGCCAGCAGCTTGGGTCAGGGGGAAGTTGGCTATGGCTACACCTTC	CASSLGQGEVGYGYTF
TRBV4-1	-	14	-	TRBJ2-5	TGCGCCAGCAGCCAAGTTTTTATCCAAGAGACCCAGTACTTC	CASSQVFIQETQYF
TRBV5-1	-	15	-	TRBJ1-1	TGCGCCAGCAGCTTGGCCAACCCGGGCCAGGGTGAAGCTTTCTTT	CASSLANPGQGEAFF
TRBV4-1	-	16	TRBD1	TRBJ1-4	TGCGCCAGCAGCCGGGCCGTAGGACAGGCTAATGAAAAACTGTTTTTT	CASSRAVGQANEKLFF
TRBV9	-	18	TRBD2	TRBJ2-6	TGTGCCAGCAGCGTAGTCGGTAGCGGGCGTTCTGGGGCCAACGTCCTGACTTTC	CASSVVGSGRSGANVLTF
TRBV10-1	-	21	TRBD2	TRBJ2-3	TGCGCCAGCATTGCGACTGGGTCCCCCCGGCTAGCGGGAGGGCCTAGTGATACGCAGTATTTT	CASIATGSPRLAGGPSDTQYF
TRBV28	-	16	TRBD1	TRBJ1-4	TGTGCCAGCAGGGATTCCAGGGGGCGGGTTAATGAAAAACTGTTTTTT	CASRDSRGRVNEKLFF
TRBV6-6	-	12	-	TRBJ2-7	TGTGCCAGCAGCCCTGGCCCCGGCGAGCAGTACTTC	CASSPGPGEQYF
TRBV2	-	15	-	TRBJ2-1	TGTGCCAGCAGTGCTGCCAGCGGCGGGTACAATGAGCAGTTCTTC	CASSAASGGYNEQFF
TRBV5-1	-	13	-	TRBJ2-7	TGCGCCAGCAGCTTGGCCCTTGTGGGCGAGCAGTACTTC	CASSLALVGEQYF
TRBV19	-	14	TRBD1	TRBJ1-1	TGTGCCAGTAGTACCGGGACAGGGAGGTTTGAAGCTTTCTTT	CASSTGTGRFEAFF